The rows below give T cell receptor beta chains drawn from one sample of a study of CD8 T cells in ankylosing spondylitis. TCRdb reanalysed the 5' RACE reads using MiXCR and keeps one entry per CDR3 protein. The table includes 40,000 or so distinct CDR3 sequences, approximately 11% detected once. What was sequenced was blood, either unsorted or a sorted T cell fraction (not recorded which). All receptors come from a male donor with ankylosing spondylitis or in good health (not recorded which). Each CDR3 is given with its conserved first and last residue. Each record gives: D gene, V gene, J gene, clone size, CDR3 protein, CDR3 DNA. A D gene is named only where the DNA matches it firmly. The size of a clone is reported for some rows only, either as once, few or many, or as a class for expanded clones.

d_gene: -
v_gene: TRBV20-1
j_gene: TRBJ2-2
abundance: many
CDR3aa: CSVSRDTGELFF
CDR3nt: TGCAGTGTTTCAAGGGACACCGGGGAGCTGTTTTTT

d_gene: -
v_gene: TRBV12-3/TRBV12-4
j_gene: TRBJ2-1
abundance: many
CDR3aa: CASSGNEQFF
CDR3nt: TGTGCCAGCAGTGGTAATGAGCAGTTCTTC

d_gene: TRBD2
v_gene: TRBV20-1
j_gene: TRBJ2-3
abundance: many
CDR3aa: CSANKRGATDTQYF
CDR3nt: TGCAGTGCTAATAAGCGGGGTGCCACAGATACGCAGTATTTT

d_gene: -
v_gene: TRBV5-1
j_gene: TRBJ1-2
abundance: few
CDR3aa: CASSGRDIETYGYTF
CDR3nt: TGCGCCAGCAGCGGACGGGACATAGAAACCTATGGCTACACCTTC

d_gene: -
v_gene: TRBV29-1
j_gene: TRBJ2-7
abundance: many
CDR3aa: CSVREPQSPYEQYF
CDR3nt: TGCAGCGTTCGGGAGCCTCAAAGTCCCTACGAGCAGTACTTC

d_gene: -
v_gene: TRBV12-3/TRBV12-4
j_gene: TRBJ2-3
abundance: many
CDR3aa: CASGPRGNTQYF
CDR3nt: TGTGCCAGCGGACCCAGGGGTAATACGCAGTATTTT

d_gene: -
v_gene: TRBV5-1
j_gene: TRBJ1-1
abundance: many
CDR3aa: CASSLGWPGAEAFF
CDR3nt: TGCGCCAGCAGCTTGGGGTGGCCAGGGGCGGAAGCTTTCTTT

d_gene: -
v_gene: TRBV6-6
j_gene: TRBJ2-7
abundance: few
CDR3aa: CASSYSRELYEQYF
CDR3nt: TGTGCCAGCAGTTACTCGAGAGAACTCTACGAGCAGTACTTC

d_gene: -
v_gene: TRBV5-1
j_gene: TRBJ2-1
abundance: many
CDR3aa: CASSARPGYNEQFF
CDR3nt: TGCGCCAGCAGCGCCCGGCCAGGTTACAATGAGCAGTTCTTC

d_gene: TRBD1
v_gene: TRBV4-2
j_gene: TRBJ2-7
abundance: many
CDR3aa: CASSQGTGANYEQYF
CDR3nt: TGTGCCAGCAGCCAAGGAACAGGGGCTAACTACGAGCAGTACTTC

d_gene: -
v_gene: TRBV3-1
j_gene: TRBJ1-4
abundance: many
CDR3aa: CASSQEATVFNEKLFF
CDR3nt: TGTGCCAGCAGCCAAGAGGCTACAGTTTTCAATGAAAAACTGTTTTTT

d_gene: -
v_gene: TRBV28
j_gene: TRBJ2-5
abundance: many
CDR3aa: CASGLLSVETQYF
CDR3nt: TGTGCCAGCGGGCTCTTGTCTGTGGAGACCCAGTACTTC

d_gene: -
v_gene: TRBV2
j_gene: TRBJ1-2
abundance: many
CDR3aa: CASSEDRDGYTF
CDR3nt: TGTGCCAGCAGTGAAGATAGGGACGGCTACACCTTC

d_gene: TRBD1
v_gene: TRBV5-1
j_gene: TRBJ2-5
abundance: many
CDR3aa: CASRTQGLDSETQYF
CDR3nt: TGCGCCAGCAGAACACAGGGGCTTGATTCGGAGACCCAGTACTTC

d_gene: -
v_gene: TRBV12-3/TRBV12-4
j_gene: TRBJ2-3
abundance: many
CDR3aa: CASSDGTLGDTQYF
CDR3nt: TGTGCCAGCAGCGACGGGACTCTTGGAGATACGCAGTATTTT

d_gene: -
v_gene: TRBV6-1
j_gene: TRBJ1-2
abundance: -
CDR3aa: CASRGWRANYGYTF
CDR3nt: TGTGCCAGCAGAGGGTGGAGAGCTAACTATGGCTACACCTTC

d_gene: -
v_gene: TRBV15
j_gene: TRBJ1-3
abundance: many
CDR3aa: CATRSPTVSGNTIYF
CDR3nt: TGTGCCACCAGATCCCCGACAGTCTCTGGAAACACCATATATTTT

d_gene: -
v_gene: TRBV6-1
j_gene: TRBJ1-1
abundance: many
CDR3aa: CASIFNTEAFF
CDR3nt: TGTGCCAGCATCTTCAACACTGAAGCTTTCTTT

d_gene: -
v_gene: TRBV5-1
j_gene: TRBJ2-7
abundance: many
CDR3aa: CASSLEHPSYEQYF
CDR3nt: TGCGCCAGCAGCTTGGAGCATCCTTCCTACGAGCAGTACTTC

d_gene: -
v_gene: TRBV28
j_gene: TRBJ2-1
abundance: many
CDR3aa: CASSVTVYNEQFF
CDR3nt: TGTGCCAGCAGTGTTACAGTATACAATGAGCAGTTCTTC

d_gene: -
v_gene: TRBV3-1
j_gene: TRBJ2-3
abundance: few
CDR3aa: CASSQETYTDTQYF
CDR3nt: TGTGCCAGCAGCCAAGAAACCTACACAGATACGCAGTATTTT

d_gene: -
v_gene: TRBV29-1
j_gene: TRBJ2-3
abundance: medium-sized
CDR3aa: CSVEGRWGTDTQYF
CDR3nt: TGCAGCGTTGAAGGGCGTTGGGGCACAGATACGCAGTATTTT

d_gene: TRBD1
v_gene: TRBV7-2
j_gene: TRBJ1-3
abundance: few
CDR3aa: CASSKTGAGNTIYF
CDR3nt: TGTGCCAGCAGCAAGACAGGGGCTGGAAACACCATATATTTT